These 15 T cell receptor beta chains were all obtained from the same sample, sequenced in a study of blood T cell repertoires in COVID-19. TCRdb's copy holds only in-frame clones and misses some; the assay was immunoSEQ multiplex PCR. The sample records 91,000 or so clones, roughly four fifths being singletons. Input material: peripheral blood. These receptor sequences come from a middle-aged man with active or convalescent COVID-19.

The CDR3 loop reads CASSWTSGGPTGELFF. The DNA for the CDR3 is TGTGCCAGCAGCTGGACTAGCGGGGGGCCCACCGGGGAGCTGTTTTTT. This sequence joins TRBV5-4 and TRBJ2-2, with 14 bases fitting TRBD2. Germline lookup yields CDR1 SGHNT and CDR2 YYREEE (reference sequence). The CDR3 is 16 amino acids. Trimming removed 3 bases from V and 4 bases from J; junction bases left unmatched: 2. Looking up the rest from reference TRBV5-4 and TRBJ2-2 gives the full variable domain: ETGVTQSPTHLIKTRGQQVTLRCSSQSGHNTVSWYQQALGQGPQFIFQYYREEENGRGNFPPRFSGLQFPNYSSELNVNALELDDSALYLCASSWTSGGPTGELFFGEGSRLTVL.

V is TRBV20-1 and J is TRBJ2-5, with D tentatively TRBD2 (5 bases). This CDR3 contains 11 residues. Trimming stripped 5 bases from V and 3 bases from J, with 7 bases between. Looked up from germline, CDR1 is DFQATT and CDR2 is SNEGSKA (reference sequence). The CDR3 loop reads CSAGAEETQYF. CDR3 in DNA: TGCAGTGCTGGAGCGGAAGAGACCCAGTACTTC.

The chain is built from TRBV28 and TRBJ2-7; a weak D match, TRBD1 (5 bases). V lost 3 bases, J lost 3 bases, and 6 bases lay in between. This CDR3 has 12 amino acids. Germline CDR1 MDHEN, CDR2 SYDVKM. CDR3 in DNA: TGTGCCAGCAGTTTGGACAACTACGAGCAGTACGTC. Translating it yields CASSLDNYEQYV.

The CDR3 DNA sequence: TGTGCCAGCAGTTTAAGCTTAAGTAGCAATCAGCCCCAGCATTTT. It yields the protein CASSLSLSSNQPQHF. The chain uses TRBV27 and TRBJ1-5, with unresolved D. Trimming cost V 2 bases and J 0 bases, with 8 bases left between them. The CDR3 is 15 residues long. From germline, CDR1 is MNHEY and CDR2 SMNVEV (reference sequence).

The rearrangement links TRBV5-1 to TRBJ2-6; tentative D call: TRBD1 (6 bases). There are 18 residues in the CDR3. Trimming left V 0 bases short and J 0 bases short, with 13 bases between. From germline, CDR1 is SGHRS and CDR2 YFSETQ. The CDR3 bases are TGCGCCAGCAGCTTGGTTCGGGACACAAGCTCTGGGGCCAACGTCCTGACTTTC. It yields the protein CASSLVRDTSSGANVLTF.

The CDR3 loop is CASSLQGKAEAFF. The CDR3 coding sequence is TGTGCCAGCAGCTTACAGGGGAAGGCTGAAGCTTTCTTT. The V gene is TRBV7-8, the J gene TRBJ1-1; possibly TRBD1 for D (6 bases). The V gene's germline CDR1 is SGHVS and CDR2 FQNEAQ. The CDR3 runs 13 residues. The ends were cut back, 2 bases at V and 6 bases at J, with 10 bases in the middle.

As DNA, the CDR3 is TGCGCCAGCAGCCAAGATCCGGAGGGGATTGCTGGAGATTCACCCCTCCACTTT. This translates into CASSQDPEGIAGDSPLHF. The rearrangement uses TRBV4-3 and TRBJ1-6, with D possibly TRBD1 on 5 matching bases. Germline CDR1 reads LGHNA; CDR2 reads YSLEER. The V and J ends lost 0 bases and 8 bases respectively, with 20 bases between them. This CDR3 has 18 residues.

V and J are TRBV7-9 and TRBJ1-2, with D possibly being TRBD1 (5 bases). CDR1 and CDR2 from the germline V gene are SEHNR and FQNEAQ (reference sequence). The CDR3 spans 15 residues. V lost 5 bases, J lost 11 bases, and 24 bases lay in between. DNA for the CDR3: TGTGCCAGCAGCGCACGGACATCTATGGATTTGGATTACACCTTC. This codes for CASSARTSMDLDYTF.

The chain carries TRBV15 and TRBJ2-1, with TRBD2 matching over 8 bases. Germline assignment: CDR1 LNHNV and CDR2 YYDKDF (reference sequence). V lost 5 bases and J lost 6; bases outside the gene matches: 9. CDR3 length: 15 residues. The CDR3 sequence: CATSPRTSWPNEQFF. The CDR3 bases are TGTGCCACCAGCCCTCGGACTAGCTGGCCCAATGAGCAGTTCTTC.

The genes are TRBV19 and TRBJ1-5; 8 nucleotides line up with TRBD1. The junction had 9 bases not matched to a gene; V was cut back by 5 bases and J by 0 bases. Per germline, CDR1 LNHDA and CDR2 SQIVND (reference sequence). This CDR3 contains 17 residues. The CDR3 is CASSAPGQAYSNQPQHF. In DNA form, the CDR3 reads TGTGCCAGTAGTGCCCCGGGACAGGCTTATAGCAATCAGCCCCAGCATTTT.

This sequence joins TRBV5-6 and TRBJ1-1, with 11 bases lining up with TRBD1. CDR1 is SGHDT and CDR2 is YYEEEE in the germline V gene. The ends lost 3 bases at V and 6 bases at J; junction bases unmatched: 1. This CDR3 contains 13 residues. Here the CDR3 reads CASSWGQGAEAFF. The CDR3 DNA follows: TGTGCCAGCAGCTGGGGACAGGGGGCTGAAGCTTTCTTT.

This rearrangement joins TRBV28 to TRBJ2-7; 10 bases align to TRBD1. Unmatched junction bases numbered 3, after V lost 5 bases and J lost 2 bases. Germline lookup yields CDR1 MDHEN and CDR2 SYDVKM. This CDR3 contains 14 residues. CDR3 sequence (DNA): TGTGCCAGCAGTGGGACAGGGGATACCTACGAGCAGTACTTC. As protein: CASSGTGDTYEQYF.

The chain uses TRBV3-1 (or the pseudogene TRBV3-2) and TRBJ1-3; D gene ambiguous. The CDR3 contains 16 residues. The germline V gene encodes CDR1 LGHDT and CDR2 YNNKEL (reference sequence). The germline V and J ends were trimmed by 7 bases and 3 bases, with 19 bases remaining between them. The CDR3 region has the DNA TGTGCCAGCAAAGAAGCGGGAGCAGGCCGTGGAAACACCATATATTTT. Its translation: CASKEAGAGRGNTIYF.

The rearrangement uses TRBV5-1 and TRBJ1-3, with a weak D call TRBD1 (6 bases). V gave up 5 bases and J gave up 0 bases, with 12 bases separating them. Per germline, CDR1 SGHRS and CDR2 YFSETQ. The length of the CDR3 is 15 residues. In DNA, the CDR3 is TGCGCCAGCAGTCCGGGACAAACCTCTGGAAACACCATATATTTT. It encodes CASSPGQTSGNTIYF.

The rearrangement joins TRBV4-3 to TRBJ2-3, with 9 bases aligning to TRBD1. Germline loops: CDR1 LGHNA, CDR2 YSLEER. J lost 4 bases, V lost 4 bases, and 3 bases had no gene match. The CDR3 extends over 14 amino acids. DNA of the CDR3: TGCGCCAGCAGCCCTGACAGGGGGTCAGATACGCAGTATTTT. Protein product: CASSPDRGSDTQYF.